Below, 24 T cell receptor beta chains from the same sample are listed, as sequenced in a study of cytomegalovirus exposure and HLA in healthy donors. The PCR used 60 Vbeta and 13 Jbeta primers. Sequenced by immunoSEQ multiplex PCR; TCRdb stores in-frame clones only, minus some. The data contain 98,000 or so clones, roughly 80% of them singletons. Material: PBMCs. These receptors originate from a female donor in good health and CMV-seronegative.

The chain joins TRBV21-1 to TRBJ2-3; TRBD2, as called in the table, went unchecked against the DNA. TRBV21-1 is marked as a pseudogene. CDR3 length: 13 residues. CDR3 DNA sequence: TGTGCCACCCAGCGGGGTAGCACAGATACGCAGTATTTT. Translated: CATQRGSTDTQYF.

The chain employs TRBV27 and TRBJ1-2; D is unclear. V lost 3 bases and J 0 bases, leaving 8 bases between the germline ends. CDR3 size: 14 residues. Germline V CDR1 and CDR2: MNHEY, SMNVEV (reference sequence). The CDR3 loop is CASSFGPSNYGYTF. In nucleotides, the CDR3 is TGTGCCAGCAGTTTTGGGCCCTCTAACTATGGCTACACCTTC.

On this clone itself: At one end, the junction sequence differs from germline, possibly due to a read error. The chain couples TRBV7-7 to TRBJ2-1; the D is unclear. Germline values: CDR1 SSHAT, CDR2 FNYEAQ (reference sequence). The CDR3 loop spans 16 amino acids. CDR3 coding DNA: TGTGCTAGCAGCTTATATGTGGAGAACTCCTACAATGAGCAGTTCTTC. Translation gives CASSLYVENSYNEQFF.

This sequence joins TRBV15 and TRBJ1-2; D not resolved. Trimming shortened V by 1 base and J by 3 bases, and 3 bases separated the two germline ends. Per germline, CDR1 LNHNV and CDR2 YYDKDF (reference sequence). The CDR3 is 12 amino acids. The CDR3 spells CATSRVDYGYTF. In DNA form, the CDR3 reads TGTGCCACCAGCAGAGTAGACTATGGCTACACCTTC. The variable domain in full, with the rest retrieved from reference TRBV15 and TRBJ1-2, is DAMVIQNPRYQVTQFGKPVTLSCSQTLNHNVMYWYQQKSSQAPKLLFHYYDKDFNNEADTPDNFQSRRPNTSFCFLDIRSPGLGDTAMYLCATSRVDYGYTFGSGTRLTVV.

The CDR3 DNA follows: TGTGCCAGCAGCTTGGTCACTAGCGGGGATACCTACGAGCAGTACTTC. It translates to CASSLVTSGDTYEQYF. The rearrangement joins TRBV5-8 to TRBJ2-7; TRBD2 aligns across 10 bases. CDR3 length equals 16 residues. The V gene end was trimmed by 0 bases and the J gene end by 2 bases; junction bases not matched to a gene: 5. CDR1 is SGHTS and CDR2 is YDEGEE in the germline V gene.

This chain uses TRBV10-3 with TRBJ2-3, with 10 bases fitting TRBD2. The CDR3 sequence is 14 residues long. Germline CDR1 and CDR2: ENHRY and SYGVKD. The ends lost 8 bases at V and 5 bases at J; junction bases unmatched: 7. CDR3 sequence reads: CAIRSGRAGDTQYF. DNA of the CDR3: TGTGCCATCCGCAGCGGGAGGGCTGGAGATACGCAGTATTTT.

The CDR3 DNA follows: TGTGCCAGCAGCGTAACCGGACTAGAGTGGAATGAGCAGTTCTTC. Translation: CASSVTGLEWNEQFF. The genes are TRBV9 and TRBJ2-1; 7 bases align to TRBD2. Germline CDR1 and CDR2: SGDLS and YYNGEE. The CDR3 is 15 amino acids. J gave up 7 bases and V 1 base, and 8 bases lay outside the gene matches.

The chain uses TRBV9 and TRBJ1-1; TRBD1 aligns across 7 bases. The germline CDR1 and CDR2 sequences are SGDLS and YYNGEE. There are 13 residues in the CDR3. The junction had 3 bases not matched to a gene; V was cut back by 3 bases and J by 4 bases. The CDR3 bases are TGTGCCAGCAGCGATTCAGGGGGCACTGAAGCTTTCTTT. This sequence encodes CASSDSGGTEAFF.

This clone was detected a few times. This chain connects TRBV18 to TRBJ1-1, with TRBD1 matching over 7 bases. The J segment lost 4 bases and the V segment lost 3 bases, leaving 5 bases of the junction unmatched. CDR1 is KGHSH, CDR2 LQKENI, per germline. The CDR3 runs to 14 residues. The CDR3 DNA reads TGTGCCAGCTCACCTCCGACAGGGACCACTGAAGCTTTCTTT. It codes for CASSPPTGTTEAFF.

The chain combines TRBV6-6 with TRBJ1-2; D remains unclear. The V and J ends lost 2 bases and 0 bases respectively, with 10 bases between them. Germline CDR1 is MNHNY and CDR2 is SVGAGI (reference sequence). The CDR3 is 15 amino acids. This CDR3 is CASSYPGASNYGYTF. The CDR3 DNA reads as TGTGCCAGCAGTTACCCCGGAGCCTCTAACTATGGCTACACCTTC.

This sequence joins TRBV6-1 and TRBJ2-7, with 8 bases lining up with TRBD1. The germline gives CDR1 MNHNS, CDR2 SASEGT. The CDR3 is 14 amino acids. V lost 7 bases and J lost 2; bases outside the gene matches: 7. The CDR3 loop is CASKLGQGTYEQYF. CDR3 nucleotide sequence: TGTGCCAGCAAGCTCGGACAGGGTACCTACGAGCAGTACTTC.

This rearrangement joins TRBV5-1 to TRBJ2-1; the match to TRBD1 covers 12 bases. Germline V gene data show CDR1 as SGHRS and CDR2 as YFSETQ. CDR3 length: 17 residues. V was clipped by 4 bases and J by 7 bases; unmatched bases: 12. CDR3 region: CASSGTGGLLPTNEQFF. CDR3 coding DNA: TGCGCCAGCAGCGGGACAGGGGGCCTCCTACCTACGAATGAGCAGTTCTTC.

The chain combines TRBV18 with TRBJ2-5, with TRBD2 matching over 9 bases. CDR1 is KGHSH, CDR2 LQKENI, per germline. CDR3 length equals 15 residues. V gave up 3 bases and J gave up 5 bases; unmatched junction bases: 7. The CDR3 sequence is CASSPDSGSRETQYF. Here the CDR3 DNA reads TGTGCCAGCTCACCTGATAGCGGGAGTCGGGAGACCCAGTACTTC.

Only a few counts were recorded for this clone. This rearrangement joins TRBV7-2 to TRBJ2-3, with D hard to call. This CDR3 comprises 16 residues. Germline-derived CDR1 and CDR2 are SGHTA and FQGNSA. The V gene lost 1 base and the J gene lost 2 bases, with 13 bases spanning the gap. The CDR3, as DNA: TGTGCCAGCAGCTTAGACGCCCCAAGCACCACAGATACGCAGTATTTT. Translating gives CASSLDAPSTTDTQYF.

J is TRBJ1-2 and V is TRBV28, with D uncertain. Trimming pared 4 bases from V and 7 bases from J, leaving 7 bases between. Per the germline V gene, CDR1 is MDHEN and CDR2 is SYDVKM. This CDR3 spans 11 amino acids. CDR3 sequence: CASSWEAGYTF. The CDR3 region has the DNA TGTGCCAGCAGTTGGGAGGCTGGCTACACCTTC.

V gene TRBV11-1 combines with J gene TRBJ2-7; 13 nucleotides align to TRBD2. Germline trimming cut 5 bases from V and 4 bases from J; bases unmatched to any gene: 14. Germline V CDR1 and CDR2: SGHAT, FQDESV (reference sequence). This CDR3 spans 18 amino acids. CDR3 sequence (DNA): TGTGCCAGCAGCCCAGATCGGACTAGCGGGAGATCCCCTTACGAGCAGTACTTC. Protein sequence: CASSPDRTSGRSPYEQYF.

The J gene is TRBJ2-3, the V gene TRBV5-1; 10 positions agree with TRBD2. Trimming removed 4 bases from V and 2 bases from J; junction bases left unmatched: 4. The CDR3 sequence is 15 residues long. Per germline, CDR1 SGHRS and CDR2 YFSETQ. The CDR3 nucleotides are TGCGCCAGCAGCCGAGCGGGAGGGGACACAGATACGCAGTATTTT. As protein: CASSRAGGDTDTQYF.

The chain recombines TRBV2 with TRBJ1-2; D uncertain. This CDR3 is 13 amino acids long. The germline gives CDR1 SNHLY, CDR2 FYNNEI. V was pared by 4 bases and J by 7 bases, with 13 bases between. This chain's CDR3 is CASSAEGKSGYTF. CDR3 DNA: TGTGCCAGCAGTGCCGAGGGAAAGTCTGGCTACACCTTC.

V is TRBV18 and J is TRBJ1-1; 7 bases map to TRBD1. Germline values: CDR1 KGHSH, CDR2 LQKENI. The J segment lost 4 bases and the V segment lost 3 bases, leaving 8 bases of the junction unmatched. The CDR3 is 15 amino acids. CDR3 sequence: CASSPMTGIGTEAFF. CDR3 nucleotides: TGTGCCAGCTCACCGATGACAGGGATAGGCACTGAAGCTTTCTTT.

This clone has just one count. This chain uses TRBV7-9 with TRBJ1-6; D gene unclear. V shed 5 bases and J shed 0 bases, with 8 bases lying between them. The CDR3 totals 15 residues. Germline CDR1 and CDR2: SEHNR and FQNEAQ (reference sequence). This chain's CDR3 is CASSTASSYNSPLHF. The DNA of the CDR3 is TGTGCCAGCAGCACCGCCAGCTCCTATAATTCACCCCTCCACTTT.

The chain employs TRBV6-1 and TRBJ1-6, with 7 bases aligning to TRBD1. Unmatched junction bases numbered 11, after V lost 5 bases and J lost 10 bases. Germline V gene sequence: CDR1 MNHNS, CDR2 SASEGT. The CDR3 extends over 15 amino acids. CDR3 in amino acids: CASSSLSRGESPLHF. The CDR3 bases are TGTGCCAGCAGTAGCCTCTCCAGGGGGGAATCACCCCTCCACTTT.

This chain connects TRBV6-6 to TRBJ2-7, with a possible D match to TRBD2 (5 bases). The CDR3 runs 14 residues. Germline V CDR1 and CDR2: MNHNY, SVGAGI (reference sequence). Trimming removed 6 bases at V and 2 bases at J, with 14 bases between. In DNA form, the CDR3 reads TGTGCCAGCAGCTCCCTGACTACCGCCTACGAGCAGTACTTC. Amino acids: CASSSLTTAYEQYF.

The rearrangement joins TRBV11-2 to TRBJ1-2, with D possibly TRBD1 on 6 matching bases. V was pared by 2 bases and J by 3 bases, with 13 bases between. The length of the CDR3 is 15 residues. From germline, CDR1 is SGHAT and CDR2 FQNNGV. As DNA, the CDR3 is TGTGCCAGCAGCTTAACCCTTGGGGGCGACTATGGCTACACCTTC. Translation: CASSLTLGGDYGYTF.

The V gene is TRBV5-4, the J gene TRBJ1-3; 7 bases agree with TRBD1. The trim removed 0 bases at V and 0 bases at J, leaving 6 bases unmatched. The V gene's germline CDR1 is SGHNT and CDR2 YYREEE (reference sequence). The CDR3 length is 17 residues. For the CDR3, the DNA is TGTGCCAGCAGCTTGGGACAGGGAATGCCCTCTGGAAACACCATATATTTT. Translating gives CASSLGQGMPSGNTIYF.